Presented here are 17 T cell receptor beta chains from one specimen sequenced in a study of cytomegalovirus exposure and HLA in healthy donors. Amplification used 60 Vbeta primers and 13 Jbeta primers. Libraries were prepared by immunoSEQ multiplex PCR; TCRdb keeps only in-frame clonotypes and omits some of them. The sample carries some 130,000 clones, approximately 82% recorded once. The sequenced material came from PBMCs. These TCRs come from a female donor in good health and CMV-seronegative.

This clone appeared a few times. V is TRBV27 and J is TRBJ2-5; 7 bases agree with TRBD1. Germline V gene sequence: CDR1 MNHEY, CDR2 SMNVEV (reference sequence). Losses at the gene ends were 5 bases for V and 2 bases for J; bases not matched to a gene: 2. There are 13 residues in the CDR3. The CDR3 DNA reads as TGTGCCAGCAGTGCGACAGGGCAAGAGACCCAGTACTTC. As protein: CASSATGQETQYF.

The chain links TRBV19 to TRBJ1-1; 10 nucleotides match TRBD1. V lost 8 bases, J lost 1 base, and 4 bases stayed unmatched. This CDR3 region has 14 residues. Germline assignment: CDR1 LNHDA and CDR2 SQIVND (reference sequence). The CDR3 sequence is CASGRDRGNTEAFF. The DNA of the CDR3 is TGTGCCAGTGGCCGGGACAGGGGGAACACTGAAGCTTTCTTT.

V gene TRBV11-1 combines with J gene TRBJ1-2, with 12 nucleotides matching TRBD1. This CDR3 comprises 14 residues. CDR1 is SGHAT and CDR2 is FQDESV in the germline V gene (reference sequence). The junction had 4 bases not matched to a gene; V was cut back by 3 bases and J by 8 bases. This chain's CDR3 is CASSLIGTGGGYTF. CDR3 DNA sequence: TGTGCCAGCAGCTTGATCGGGACAGGGGGCGGCTACACCTTC.

This clone was picked up a small number of times. This sequence joins TRBV7-9 and TRBJ2-7, with TRBD2 matching over 10 bases. J lost 5 bases, V lost 6 bases, and 7 bases had no gene match. This CDR3 contains 14 residues. Looked up from germline, CDR1 is SEHNR and CDR2 is FQNEAQ (reference sequence). The CDR3 region has the DNA TGTGCCAGCAGAGAGCGGGAGGGCGTAGACGAGCAGTACTTC. Protein sequence: CASREREGVDEQYF.

This clone was seen only once. The chain combines TRBV11-2 with TRBJ2-5; 7 positions match TRBD2. The germline V gene has CDR1 SGHAT and CDR2 FQNNGV. This CDR3 contains 20 residues. The V gene end was trimmed by 0 bases and the J gene end by 4 bases; junction bases not matched to a gene: 20. The CDR3 is CASSLEWDPLAGSTPETQYF. The CDR3 region has the DNA TGTGCCAGCAGCTTAGAATGGGACCCCTTAGCGGGCAGCACCCCAGAGACCCAGTACTTC.

This clone was seen once. V and J are TRBV28 and TRBJ2-7; D may be TRBD1 (5 bases). Trimming stripped 3 bases from V and 6 bases from J, with 15 bases between. The germline V gene encodes CDR1 MDHEN and CDR2 SYDVKM. This CDR3 comprises 14 residues. The CDR3 DNA is TGTGCCAGCAGTTTCGGTGGGGCGGTTGGCGAGCAGTACTTC. Translated: CASSFGGAVGEQYF.

The rearrangement uses TRBV10-3 and TRBJ2-7, with D possibly being TRBD1 (5 bases). Trimming took 4 bases from V and 6 from J, leaving 16 bases between them. Germline CDR1 ENHRY, CDR2 SYGVKD. The CDR3 has 14 amino acids. CDR3 loop: CAISVDSPFGEQYF. CDR3 coding DNA: TGTGCCATCAGTGTCGACAGTCCATTCGGCGAGCAGTACTTC.

CDR3 in DNA: TGTGCCAGCAGCCTCAGACAGGGAACGTGGGAGACCCAGTACTTC. This codes for CASSLRQGTWETQYF. The gene calls are TRBV9 and TRBJ2-5; 7 bases agree with TRBD1. V shed 4 bases, J shed 5 bases, and the junction held 11 bases outside the gene matches. Germline-derived CDR1 and CDR2 are SGDLS and YYNGEE. This CDR3 has 15 amino acids.

This clone was observed a single time. The chain has TRBV28 and TRBJ2-2; TRBD1 agrees at 9 bases. The CDR3 spans 14 residues. V lost 7 bases and J lost 5; bases outside the gene matches: 5. Germline CDR1 reads MDHEN; CDR2 reads SYDVKM. In DNA, the CDR3 is TGTGCCAGCACCTCGACAGGGGGTACCGGGGAGCTGTTTTTT. It translates to CASTSTGGTGELFF. Filled out from reference TRBV28 and TRBJ2-2, the complete variable domain reads DVKVTQSSRYLVKRTGEKVFLECVQDMDHENMFWYRQDPGLGLRLIYFSYDVKMKEKGDIPEGYSVSREKKERFSLILESASTNQTSMYLCASTSTGGTGELFFGEGSRLTVL.

J is TRBJ2-5 and V is TRBV28; weak D call: TRBD1 (6 bases). The germline V and J ends were trimmed by 1 base and 1 base, with 7 bases remaining between them. Germline V gene sequence: CDR1 MDHEN, CDR2 SYDVKM. The length of the CDR3 is 14 residues. The chain's CDR3 is CASSLSQGQETQYF. The DNA of the CDR3 is TGTGCCAGCAGTTTATCACAGGGCCAAGAGACCCAGTACTTC.

This clone was observed a handful of times. The chain has TRBV7-2 and TRBJ2-7; 7 nucleotides match TRBD1. Trimming at V came to 3 bases and at J to 6 bases, leaving 5 bases not matched to a gene. CDR1 SGHTA and CDR2 FQGNSA come from the germline V gene. The CDR3 totals 13 residues. The CDR3 DNA sequence: TGTGCCAGCAGCTTCTCACAGGGGACCGAGCAGTACTTC. This translates into CASSFSQGTEQYF.

This clone was observed a few times. This chain joins TRBV6-4 and TRBJ2-2; 8 nucleotides agree with TRBD1. Germline trimming cut 6 bases from V and 6 bases from J; bases unmatched to any gene: 6. Germline loops: CDR1 MRHNA, CDR2 SNTAGT. The CDR3 is 14 amino acids. This CDR3 reads CASRKATGAGELFF. The CDR3 DNA follows: TGTGCCAGCAGAAAAGCGACAGGGGCCGGGGAGCTGTTTTTT.

This chain joins TRBV19 and TRBJ1-1, with TRBD1 matching 8 bases. Trimming cost V 1 base and J 1 base; bases outside gene matches: 2. CDR3 size: 15 residues. Germline V gives CDR1 LNHDA, CDR2 SQIVND (reference sequence). The CDR3 DNA follows: TGTGCCAGTAGTATAGGGACAGGGACGAACACTGAAGCTTTCTTT. Translation: CASSIGTGTNTEAFF.

This clone was counted between two and nine times. The chain combines TRBV5-4 with TRBJ1-4, with 8 nucleotides matching TRBD1. The ends lost 4 bases at V and 3 bases at J; junction bases unmatched: 8. CDR1 is SGHNT and CDR2 is YYREEE in the germline V gene (reference sequence). The CDR3 sequence is 16 residues long. In DNA, the CDR3 is TGTGCCAGCAGCAAGGGACAGGAGAAGGCTAATGAAAAACTGTTTTTT. Protein sequence: CASSKGQEKANEKLFF. Full variable domain (missing parts from reference TRBV5-4 and TRBJ1-4): ETGVTQSPTHLIKTRGQQVTLRCSSQSGHNTVSWYQQALGQGPQFIFQYYREEENGRGNFPPRFSGLQFPNYSSELNVNALELDDSALYLCASSKGQEKANEKLFFGSGTQLSVL.

This sequence joins TRBV2 and TRBJ1-4, with TRBD1 matching 10 bases. Germline V CDR1 and CDR2: SNHLY, FYNNEI. The CDR3 is 13 residues long. The CDR3 bases are TGTGCAGGGGGACAGGGGTTTAATGAAAAACTGTTTTTT. It is translated as CAGGQGFNEKLFF.

V and J are TRBV5-6 and TRBJ2-7; D perhaps matches TRBD2 (6 bases). CDR1 SGHDT and CDR2 YYEEEE come from the germline V gene. The CDR3 is 14 amino acids. V was pared by 1 base and J by 4 bases, with 12 bases between. CDR3 amino acids: CASSLKGLGYEQYF. The CDR3 DNA reads TGTGCCAGCAGCTTGAAGGGACTTGGGTACGAGCAGTACTTC.

V usage is TRBV5-5 and J usage is TRBJ1-1, with D possibly TRBD1 on 5 matching bases. The V end was cut by 4 bases, the J end by 6 bases, with 19 bases between. Germline CDR1 is SGHKS and CDR2 is YYEKEE (reference sequence). This CDR3 is 15 amino acids long. The CDR3 loop reads CASSPLGGRWPEAFF. The DNA of the CDR3 is TGTGCCAGCAGCCCGCTTGGGGGGAGATGGCCTGAAGCTTTCTTT.